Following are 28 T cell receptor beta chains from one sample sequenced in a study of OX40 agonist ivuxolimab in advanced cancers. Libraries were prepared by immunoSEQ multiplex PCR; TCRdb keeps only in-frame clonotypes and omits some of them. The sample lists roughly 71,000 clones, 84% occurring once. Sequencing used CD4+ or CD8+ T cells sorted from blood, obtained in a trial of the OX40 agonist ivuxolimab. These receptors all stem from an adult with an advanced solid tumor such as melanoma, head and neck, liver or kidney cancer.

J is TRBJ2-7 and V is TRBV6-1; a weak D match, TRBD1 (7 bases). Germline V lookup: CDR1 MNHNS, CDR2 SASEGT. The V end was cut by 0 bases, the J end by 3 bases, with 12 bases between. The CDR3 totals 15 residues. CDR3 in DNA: TGTGCCAGCAGTGAAGCGGCAGGGGGGATCTACGAGCAGTACTTC. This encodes CASSEAAGGIYEQYF.

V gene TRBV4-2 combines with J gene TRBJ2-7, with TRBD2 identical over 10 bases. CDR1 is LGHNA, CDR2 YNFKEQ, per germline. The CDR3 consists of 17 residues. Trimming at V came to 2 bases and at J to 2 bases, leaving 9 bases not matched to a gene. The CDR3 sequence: CASSQQPLAGETYEQYF. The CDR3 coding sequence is TGTGCCAGCAGCCAACAACCCCTAGCGGGGGAGACCTACGAGCAGTACTTC.

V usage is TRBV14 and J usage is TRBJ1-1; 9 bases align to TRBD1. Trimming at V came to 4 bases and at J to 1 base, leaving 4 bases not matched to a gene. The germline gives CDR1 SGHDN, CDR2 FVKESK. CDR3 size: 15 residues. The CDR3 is CASSRGQGQNTEAFF. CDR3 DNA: TGTGCCAGCAGCCGAGGACAGGGGCAGAACACTGAAGCTTTCTTT.

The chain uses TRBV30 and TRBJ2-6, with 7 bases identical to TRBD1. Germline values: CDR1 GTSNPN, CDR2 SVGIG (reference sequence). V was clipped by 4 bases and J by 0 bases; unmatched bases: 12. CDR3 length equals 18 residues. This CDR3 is CAWNIRDSRSSGANVLTF. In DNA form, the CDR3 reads TGTGCCTGGAATATCCGGGACAGTCGGAGCTCTGGGGCCAACGTCCTGACTTTC.

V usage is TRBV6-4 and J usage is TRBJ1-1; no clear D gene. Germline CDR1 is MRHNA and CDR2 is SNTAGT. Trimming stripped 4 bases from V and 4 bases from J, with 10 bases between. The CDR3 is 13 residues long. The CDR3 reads CASSVTGGTEAFF. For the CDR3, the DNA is TGTGCCAGCAGTGTGACGGGAGGCACTGAAGCTTTCTTT.

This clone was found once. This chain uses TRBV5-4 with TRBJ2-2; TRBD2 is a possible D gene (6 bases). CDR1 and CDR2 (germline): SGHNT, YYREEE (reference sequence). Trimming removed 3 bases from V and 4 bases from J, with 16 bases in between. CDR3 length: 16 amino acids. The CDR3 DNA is TGTGCCAGCAGCTCACCCCGCGGGGAGACCACCGGGGAGCTGTTTTTT. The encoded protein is CASSSPRGETTGELFF.

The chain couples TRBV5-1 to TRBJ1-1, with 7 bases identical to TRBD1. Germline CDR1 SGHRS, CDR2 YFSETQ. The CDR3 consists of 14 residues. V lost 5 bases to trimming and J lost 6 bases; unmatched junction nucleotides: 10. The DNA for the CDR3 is TGCGCCAGCAGTCTGACAGGGCGTGATCCTGAAGCTTTCTTT. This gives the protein CASSLTGRDPEAFF. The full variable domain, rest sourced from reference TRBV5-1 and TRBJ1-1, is KAGVTQTPRYLIKTRGQQVTLSCSPISGHRSVSWYQQTPGQGLQFLFEYFSETQRNKGNFPGRFSGRQFSNSRSEMNVSTLELGDSALYLCASSLTGRDPEAFFGQGTRLTVV.

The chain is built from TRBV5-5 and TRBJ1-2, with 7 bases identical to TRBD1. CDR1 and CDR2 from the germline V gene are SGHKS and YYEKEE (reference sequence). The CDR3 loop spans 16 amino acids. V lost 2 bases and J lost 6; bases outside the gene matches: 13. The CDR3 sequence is CASSLSIATGVNGYTF. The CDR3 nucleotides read TGTGCCAGCAGCTTATCTATCGCTACAGGGGTCAATGGCTACACCTTC.

The CDR3 is CASRRGGHSTDTQYF. CDR3 DNA sequence: TGTGCCAGCAGGCGAGGGGGCCATAGCACAGATACGCAGTATTTT. This rearrangement joins TRBV6-5 to TRBJ2-3; 7 bases line up with TRBD1. This CDR3 spans 15 amino acids. Germline assignment: CDR1 MNHEY and CDR2 SVGAGI. V lost 6 bases and J lost 0; bases outside the gene matches: 6.

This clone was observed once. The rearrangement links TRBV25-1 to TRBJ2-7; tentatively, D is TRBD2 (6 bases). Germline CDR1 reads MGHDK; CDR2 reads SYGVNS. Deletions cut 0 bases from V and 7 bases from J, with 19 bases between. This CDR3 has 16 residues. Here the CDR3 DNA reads TGTGCCAGCAGTGAATACGGCGGGAACTCGCCGGGGGAGCAGTACTTC. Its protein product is CASSEYGGNSPGEQYF.

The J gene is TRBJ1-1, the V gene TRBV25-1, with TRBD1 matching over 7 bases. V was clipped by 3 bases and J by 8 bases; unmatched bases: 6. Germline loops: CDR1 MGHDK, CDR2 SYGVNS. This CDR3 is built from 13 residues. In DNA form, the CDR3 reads TGTGCCAGCAGTGATGGGGGGACAGACGAAGCTTTCTTT. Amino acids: CASSDGGTDEAFF.

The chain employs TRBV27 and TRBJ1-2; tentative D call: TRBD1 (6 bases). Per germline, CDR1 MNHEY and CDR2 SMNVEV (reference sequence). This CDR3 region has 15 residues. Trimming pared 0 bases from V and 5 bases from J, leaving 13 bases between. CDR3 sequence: CASSLSMRGAYGYTF. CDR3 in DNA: TGTGCCAGCAGTTTATCGATGCGGGGGGCGTATGGCTACACCTTC.

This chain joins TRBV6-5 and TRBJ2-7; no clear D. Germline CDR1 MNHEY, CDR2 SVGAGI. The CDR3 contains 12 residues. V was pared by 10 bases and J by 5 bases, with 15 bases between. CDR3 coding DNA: TGTGCCATCGCGTCAGTGGGCCACGAGCAGTACTTC. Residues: CAIASVGHEQYF.

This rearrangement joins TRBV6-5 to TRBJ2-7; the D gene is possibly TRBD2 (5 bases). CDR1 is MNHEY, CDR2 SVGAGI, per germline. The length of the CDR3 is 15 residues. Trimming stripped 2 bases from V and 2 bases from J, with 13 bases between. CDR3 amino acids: CASSYELAPTYEQYF. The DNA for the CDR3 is TGTGCCAGCAGTTACGAATTAGCGCCAACCTACGAGCAGTACTTC.

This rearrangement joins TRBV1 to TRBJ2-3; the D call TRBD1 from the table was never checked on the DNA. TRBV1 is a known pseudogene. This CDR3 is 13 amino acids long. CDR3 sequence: CTSTGASTDTQYF. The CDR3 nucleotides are TGCACCAGCACAGGGGCCAGCACAGATACGCAGTATTTT.

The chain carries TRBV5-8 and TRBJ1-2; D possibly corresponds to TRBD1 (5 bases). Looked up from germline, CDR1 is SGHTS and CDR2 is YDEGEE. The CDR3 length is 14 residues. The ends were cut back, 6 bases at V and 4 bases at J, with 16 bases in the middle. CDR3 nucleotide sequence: TGTGCCAGCATCCCACGACCCGGGGGCTATGGCTACACCTTC. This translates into CASIPRPGGYGYTF.

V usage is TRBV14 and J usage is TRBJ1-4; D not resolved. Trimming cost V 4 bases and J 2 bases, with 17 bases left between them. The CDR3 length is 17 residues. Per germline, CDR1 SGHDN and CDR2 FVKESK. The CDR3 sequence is CASSPLGRWETNEKLFF. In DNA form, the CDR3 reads TGTGCCAGCAGCCCTCTCGGTCGATGGGAGACTAATGAAAAACTGTTTTTT.

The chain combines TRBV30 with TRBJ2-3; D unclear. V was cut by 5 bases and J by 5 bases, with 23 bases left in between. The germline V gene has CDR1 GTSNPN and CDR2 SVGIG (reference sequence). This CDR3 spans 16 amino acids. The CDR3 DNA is TGTGCCTGGGGAAACGTCTTCCGAAAATCAGTAGATACGCAGTATTTT. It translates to CAWGNVFRKSVDTQYF.

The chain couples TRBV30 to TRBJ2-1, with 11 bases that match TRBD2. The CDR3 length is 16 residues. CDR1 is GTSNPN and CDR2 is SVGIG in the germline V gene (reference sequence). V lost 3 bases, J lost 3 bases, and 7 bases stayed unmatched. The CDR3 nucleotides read TGTGCCTGGAGAGTGGTAGCGGGGGGGTACTACAATGAGCAGTTCTTC. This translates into CAWRVVAGGYYNEQFF.

CDR3 amino acids: CASTPWLAGGILQETQYF. The CDR3 DNA follows: TGTGCCAGCACTCCCTGGCTAGCGGGGGGGATCCTTCAAGAGACCCAGTACTTC. The chain is built from TRBV5-8 and TRBJ2-5; 12 positions agree with TRBD2. The junction had 14 bases not matched to a gene; V was cut back by 6 bases and J by 2 bases. The CDR3 loop spans 18 amino acids. CDR1 and CDR2 (germline): SGHTS, YDEGEE.

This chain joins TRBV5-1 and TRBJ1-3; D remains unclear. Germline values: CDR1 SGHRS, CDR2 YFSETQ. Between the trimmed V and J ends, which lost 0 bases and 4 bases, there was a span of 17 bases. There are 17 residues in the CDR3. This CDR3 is CASSLVIQSQRGNTIYF. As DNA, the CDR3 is TGCGCCAGCAGCTTGGTAATCCAGAGCCAAAGGGGAAACACCATATATTTT.

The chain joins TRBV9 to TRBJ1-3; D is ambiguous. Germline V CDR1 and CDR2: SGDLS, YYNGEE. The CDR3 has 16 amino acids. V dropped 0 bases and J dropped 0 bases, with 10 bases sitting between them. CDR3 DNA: TGTGCCAGCAGCGTAGATATAGGCAGCTCTGGAAACACCATATATTTT. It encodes CASSVDIGSSGNTIYF.

CDR3 coding DNA: TGTGCCAGCAGTTCCGGCGGACAGGGGGCGGTTTCACCCCTCCACTTT. Translation gives CASSSGGQGAVSPLHF. The chain combines TRBV28 with TRBJ1-6; 11 bases are a match to TRBD1. The CDR3 loop spans 16 amino acids. Germline V gives CDR1 MDHEN, CDR2 SYDVKM. J was trimmed by 9 bases and V by 4 bases; bases with no gene match: 8.

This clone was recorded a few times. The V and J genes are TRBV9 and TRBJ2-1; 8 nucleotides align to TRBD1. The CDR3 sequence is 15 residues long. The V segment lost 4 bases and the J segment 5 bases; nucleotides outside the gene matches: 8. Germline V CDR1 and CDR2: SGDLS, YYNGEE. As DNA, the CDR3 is TGTGCCAGCAGCCCAACAGGGGGTGGTGACAATGAGCAGTTCTTC. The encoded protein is CASSPTGGGDNEQFF. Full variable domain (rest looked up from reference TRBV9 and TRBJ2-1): DSGVTQTPKHLITATGQRVTLRCSPRSGDLSVYWYQQSLDQGLQFLIQYYNGEERAKGNILERFSAQQFPDLHSELNLSSLELGDSALYFCASSPTGGGDNEQFFGPGTRLTVL.

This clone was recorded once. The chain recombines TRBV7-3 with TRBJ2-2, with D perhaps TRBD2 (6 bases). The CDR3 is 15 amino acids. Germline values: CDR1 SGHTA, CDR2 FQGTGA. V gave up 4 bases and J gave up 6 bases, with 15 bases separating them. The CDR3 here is CASSSFVGGAGELFF. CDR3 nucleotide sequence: TGTGCCAGCAGCTCCTTCGTCGGGGGAGCCGGGGAGCTGTTTTTT.

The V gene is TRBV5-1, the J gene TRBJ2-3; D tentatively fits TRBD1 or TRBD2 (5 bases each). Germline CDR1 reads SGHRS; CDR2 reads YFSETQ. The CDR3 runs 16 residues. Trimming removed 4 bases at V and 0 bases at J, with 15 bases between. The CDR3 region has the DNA TGCGCCAGCAGCAAAGACGGGACCCCTAGCACAGATACGCAGTATTTT. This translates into CASSKDGTPSTDTQYF.

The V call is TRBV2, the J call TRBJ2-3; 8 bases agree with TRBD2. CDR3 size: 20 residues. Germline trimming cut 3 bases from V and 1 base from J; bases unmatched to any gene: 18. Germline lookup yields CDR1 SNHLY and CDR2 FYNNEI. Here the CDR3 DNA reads TGTGCCAGCAGTGAGACCCCCCTGTTCGGGAGGGCCCGAGGCACAGATACGCAGTATTTT. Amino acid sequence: CASSETPLFGRARGTDTQYF.

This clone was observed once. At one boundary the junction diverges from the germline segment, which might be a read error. The CDR3 region is CASRLDREFEGVF. The CDR3 region has the DNA TGTGCCAGCAGGTTAGACAGGGAATTCGAAGGGGTCTTC. This chain uses TRBV6-6 with TRBJ2-1, with 7 bases lining up with TRBD1. CDR1 is MNHNY and CDR2 is SVGAGI in the germline V gene (reference sequence). This CDR3 comprises 13 residues.